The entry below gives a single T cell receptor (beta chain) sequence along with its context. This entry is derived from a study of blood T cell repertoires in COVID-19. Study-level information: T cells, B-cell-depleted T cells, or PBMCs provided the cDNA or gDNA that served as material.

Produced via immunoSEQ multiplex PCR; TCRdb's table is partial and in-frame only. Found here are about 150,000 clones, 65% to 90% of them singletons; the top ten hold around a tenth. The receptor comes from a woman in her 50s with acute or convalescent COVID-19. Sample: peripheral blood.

The CDR3 coding sequence is TGTGCCAGTAGTAACCGGGACAGGGGATATGAAAAACTGTTTTTT. Protein product: CASSNRDRGYEKLFF. The chain combines TRBV19 with TRBJ1-4; 10 bases fit TRBD1. Germline V CDR1 and CDR2: LNHDA, SQIVND (reference sequence). This CDR3 comprises 15 residues. Trimming at V came to 4 bases and at J to 6 bases, leaving 5 bases not matched to a gene.